This T cell receptor (beta chain) came from a study of PD-1 blockade in mismatch repair-deficient tumors. The CDR3 extends over 13 amino acids. V was clipped by 3 bases and J by 9 bases, with 12 bases between them. Per the germline V gene, CDR1 is LNHDA and CDR2 is SQIVND (reference sequence). TCRdb keeps only in-frame clones here, not all; method: immunoSEQ multiplex PCR. The sample contains roughly 15,000 clones, 70% to 85% of which appear only once. Time point defined: 10-day in vitro stimulation with candidate neoantigen peptide 5. Of note for this clone: Its cognate antigen is unknown.

The chain uses TRBV19 and TRBJ2-1; tentatively, D is TRBD2 (5 bases). Source: cells cultured in vitro, taken from a patient treated with pembrolizumab. This sequence was found in an adult with mismatch repair-deficient cancer. The CDR3 coding sequence is TGTGCCAGTAGTATTCGGATTCGGGGTGAGCAGTTCTTC. It encodes CASSIRIRGEQFF.